What follows are 18 T cell receptor beta chains derived from one specimen sequenced in a study of metastatic and nonmetastatic thyroid tumors. TCRdb called clones again from the PCR reads with MiXCR. The table has about 14,000 clones, roughly a fifth seen once. The entire patient cohort was treatment-naive prior to thyroid surgery. Sequences were obtained from blood. The receptors were sampled from a female donor with papillary thyroid cancer or a benign thyroid nodule (not recorded which). Some clones in this sample may be carry-over from other donors' samples.

There are many counts of this clone. This sample also contains other DNA sequences that code for the same CDR3. The chain recombines TRBV5-1 with TRBJ1-1; D not resolved. The CDR3 totals 13 residues. Trimming pared 5 bases from V and 0 bases from J, leaving 8 bases between. CDR1 and CDR2 from the germline V gene are SGHRS and YFSETQ. The CDR3 sequence: CASRSVMNTEAFF. The CDR3 nucleotides are TGCGCCAGCAGGTCAGTAATGAACACTGAAGCTTTCTTT.

This clone was found a few times. This chain connects TRBV27 to TRBJ2-7, with D unresolved. The V gene lost 3 bases and the J gene lost 3 bases, with 18 bases spanning the gap. CDR3 size: 16 residues. CDR1 and CDR2 from the germline V gene are MNHEY and SMNVEV (reference sequence). The CDR3 loop reads CASSFWVCPTSYEQYF. In nucleotides, the CDR3 is TGTGCCAGCAGTTTCTGGGTTTGCCCGACCAGCTACGAGCAGTACTTC.

This clone was seen ten or more times. This chain connects TRBV5-6 to TRBJ1-6; 8 nucleotides line up with TRBD1. The CDR3 loop spans 15 amino acids. The V gene end was trimmed by 5 bases and the J gene end by 7 bases; junction bases not matched to a gene: 8. Germline assignment: CDR1 SGHDT and CDR2 YYEEEE. CDR3 nucleotides: TGTGCCAGCAGGATGACAGGGGAGTGGAATTCACCCCTCCACTTT. Translating it yields CASRMTGEWNSPLHF.

This clone was detected a few times. The chain joins TRBV15 to TRBJ2-3; D gene uncertain. Germline loops: CDR1 LNHNV, CDR2 YYDKDF (reference sequence). Trimming stripped 1 base from V and 6 bases from J, with 11 bases between. This CDR3 spans 14 amino acids. The CDR3 sequence: CATSRGKDGDTQYF. DNA of the CDR3: TGTGCCACCAGCAGAGGAAAGGACGGGGATACGCAGTATTTT.

The chain uses TRBV7-6 and TRBJ1-2; D is unclear. The V and J ends lost 5 bases and 0 bases respectively, with 7 bases between them. CDR1 is SGHVS, CDR2 FNYEAQ, per germline. The CDR3 is 13 residues long. The CDR3 is CASSPQPNYGYTF. Here the CDR3 DNA reads TGTGCCAGCAGCCCACAGCCTAACTATGGCTACACCTTC.

The sample holds many counts of this clone. This rearrangement joins TRBV29-1 to TRBJ2-5, with a tentative D call TRBD2 (5 bases). CDR3 length: 13 residues. The V end was cut by 5 bases, the J end by 2 bases, with 12 bases between. Germline V lookup: CDR1 SQVTM, CDR2 ANQGSEA. The CDR3 sequence: CSVTPGGQETQYF. For the CDR3, the DNA is TGCAGCGTTACCCCCGGCGGGCAAGAGACCCAGTACTTC. Looking up the rest from reference TRBV29-1 and TRBJ2-5 gives the full variable domain: SAVISQKPSRDICQRGTSLTIQCQVDSQVTMMFWYRQQPGQSLTLIATANQGSEATYESGFVIDKFPISRPNLTFSTLTVSNMSPEDSSIYLCSVTPGGQETQYFGPGTRLLVL.

By frequency in the sample, this clone is medium-sized. The chain links TRBV5-1 to TRBJ1-1, with TRBD1 matching 9 bases. J lost 4 bases, V lost 4 bases, and 2 bases had no gene match. The CDR3 runs 13 residues. From germline, CDR1 is SGHRS and CDR2 YFSETQ. CDR3 sequence reads: CASSTGGGTEAFF. The CDR3 nucleotides read TGCGCCAGCAGCACAGGGGGCGGCACTGAAGCTTTCTTT.

A remark on this clone: Possible read error: a much larger clone is one base away. The rearrangement uses TRBV20-1 and TRBJ2-4; D is perhaps TRBD2 (6 bases). The CDR3 runs 14 residues. V lost 3 bases, J lost 12 bases, and 21 bases lay in between. Germline lookup yields CDR1 DFQATT and CDR2 SNEGSKA (reference sequence). Here the CDR3 DNA reads TGCAGTGCTAGCTCAAACTCCGGGGGAAAGAATCAGTACTTC. This sequence encodes CSASSNSGGKNQYF.

The V and J genes are TRBV11-2 and TRBJ1-2; 7 bases align to TRBD1. This CDR3 has 16 residues. V shed 5 bases, J shed 4 bases, and the junction held 13 bases outside the gene matches. Germline assignment: CDR1 SGHAT and CDR2 FQNNGV. The CDR3 region has the DNA TGTGCCAGCAGCAAACCAATCTCACAGGGGCTCTATGGCTACACCTTC. Its translation is CASSKPISQGLYGYTF.

About this clone itself: A single base separates this from a much larger clone, so it may be a read error. The rearrangement uses TRBV5-6 and TRBJ2-5; no reliable D call. V was clipped by 0 bases and J by 8 bases, with 11 bases between them. The CDR3 contains 13 residues. Germline CDR1 reads SGHDT; CDR2 reads YYEEEE. This CDR3 is CASSLGLMDTQYF. For the CDR3, the DNA is TGTGCCAGCAGCTTGGGCTTGATGGATACCCAGTACTTC.

The V and J genes are TRBV15 and TRBJ2-7; TRBD1 is a possible D gene (6 bases). The CDR3 length is 13 residues. Trimming took off 0 bases at V and 7 bases at J, with 10 bases between the two ends. Germline V gene sequence: CDR1 LNHNV, CDR2 YYDKDF (reference sequence). The CDR3 region is CATSREVRGEQYF. CDR3 DNA sequence: TGTGCCACCAGCAGAGAGGTCAGGGGTGAGCAGTACTTC. Combining the CDR3 with reference TRBV15 and TRBJ2-7 gives the whole variable domain DAMVIQNPRYQVTQFGKPVTLSCSQTLNHNVMYWYQQKSSQAPKLLFHYYDKDFNNEADTPDNFQSRRPNTSFCFLDIRSPGLGDTAMYLCATSREVRGEQYFGPGTRLTVT.

This clone has ten or more counts. The chain joins TRBV9 to TRBJ1-4; 10 bases are shared with TRBD1. The CDR3 is made up of 20 amino acids. V was clipped by 2 bases and J by 5 bases; unmatched bases: 18. The germline gives CDR1 SGDLS, CDR2 YYNGEE. In nucleotides, the CDR3 is TGTGCCAGCAGCGTCTCGATAGAGGACAGGGGGACTCCTCCAAATGAAAAACTGTTTTTT. As protein: CASSVSIEDRGTPPNEKLFF.

This clone was seen repeatedly, ten times or more. The chain links TRBV5-4 to TRBJ1-2; possible D gene TRBD1, 5 bases. CDR3 length: 13 amino acids. CDR1 and CDR2 from the germline V gene are SGHNT and YYREEE (reference sequence). The V end was cut by 4 bases, the J end by 6 bases, with 13 bases between. CDR3 nucleotides: TGTGCCAGCAGCCCCGGGACCGATGATGGCTACACCTTC. It encodes CASSPGTDDGYTF. The full variable domain, in which reference TRBV5-4 and TRBJ1-2 provide the parts outside the CDR3, is ETGVTQSPTHLIKTRGQQVTLRCSSQSGHNTVSWYQQALGQGPQFIFQYYREEENGRGNFPPRFSGLQFPNYSSELNVNALELDDSALYLCASSPGTDDGYTFGSGTRLTVV.

By share, this clone ranks as medium-sized. J is TRBJ2-1 and V is TRBV12-3 or TRBV12-4, with 9 bases fitting TRBD2. After removal of 7 bases from V and 0 bases from J, the junction contained 4 bases not matched to a gene. The CDR3 consists of 15 residues. CDR3 in amino acids: CASKRAGGSYNEQFF. The CDR3 bases are TGTGCCAGCAAAAGAGCGGGAGGCTCCTACAATGAGCAGTTCTTC.

The chain joins TRBV20-1 to TRBJ1-2, with D unclear. Per the germline V gene, CDR1 is DFQATT and CDR2 is SNEGSKA (reference sequence). The CDR3 is 14 residues long. V was clipped by 8 bases and J by 0 bases, with 16 bases between them. CDR3 region: CSINSVGANYGYTF. The CDR3 DNA is TGCAGTATAAACAGCGTTGGAGCTAACTATGGCTACACCTTC.

CDR3 nucleotide sequence: TGTGCCAGCAGCGTATCTCCGGGAGGCACCTACAATGAGCAGTTCTTC. Translating gives CASSVSPGGTYNEQFF. The chain links TRBV9 to TRBJ2-1; TRBD2 matches at 7 bases. CDR3 size: 16 residues. Unmatched junction bases numbered 6, after V lost 1 base and J lost 2 bases. Germline loops: CDR1 SGDLS, CDR2 YYNGEE. The full variable domain, in which reference TRBV9 and TRBJ2-1 provide the parts outside the CDR3, is DSGVTQTPKHLITATGQRVTLRCSPRSGDLSVYWYQQSLDQGLQFLIQYYNGEERAKGNILERFSAQQFPDLHSELNLSSLELGDSALYFCASSVSPGGTYNEQFFGPGTRLTVL.

The V call is TRBV6-2 or TRBV6-3, the J call TRBJ2-7, with D unresolved. V lost 7 bases, J lost 4 bases, and 20 bases lay in between. Germline V gene lookup returns CDR1 MNHEY and CDR2 SVGEGT. This CDR3 is 15 amino acids long. CDR3 DNA sequence: TGTGCCAGCAACCGGGTGTCGGTAGGCCAGTACGAGCAGTACTTC. It encodes CASNRVSVGQYEQYF.

This clone was seen many times. The chain joins TRBV4-1 to TRBJ1-6; perhaps TRBD1 as D (5 bases). Germline CDR1 is MGHRA and CDR2 is YSYEKL. Trimming took 0 bases from V and 7 from J, leaving 7 bases between them. The CDR3 is made up of 14 amino acids. CDR3 amino acids: CASSQDGANSPLHF. As DNA, the CDR3 is TGCGCCAGCAGCCAAGATGGGGCAAATTCACCCCTCCACTTT.